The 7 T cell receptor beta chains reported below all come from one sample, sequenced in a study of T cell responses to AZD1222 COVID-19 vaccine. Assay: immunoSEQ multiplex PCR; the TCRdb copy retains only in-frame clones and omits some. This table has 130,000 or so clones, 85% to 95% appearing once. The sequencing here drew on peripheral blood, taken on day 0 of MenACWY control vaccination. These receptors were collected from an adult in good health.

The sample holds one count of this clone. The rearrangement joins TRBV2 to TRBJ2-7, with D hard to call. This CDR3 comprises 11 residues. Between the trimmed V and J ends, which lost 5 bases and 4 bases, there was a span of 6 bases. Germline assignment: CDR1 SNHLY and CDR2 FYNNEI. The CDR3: CASSYHYEQYF. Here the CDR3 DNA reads TGTGCCAGCAGTTACCATTACGAGCAGTACTTC.

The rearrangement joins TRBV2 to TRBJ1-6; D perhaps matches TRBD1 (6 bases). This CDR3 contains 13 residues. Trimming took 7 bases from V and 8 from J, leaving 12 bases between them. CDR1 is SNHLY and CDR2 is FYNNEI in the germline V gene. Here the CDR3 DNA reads TGTGCCAGCACAGGGGTTGGGGATTCACCCCTCCACTTT. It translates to CASTGVGDSPLHF. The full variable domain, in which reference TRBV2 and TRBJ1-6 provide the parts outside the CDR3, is EPEVTQTPSHQVTQMGQEVILRCVPISNHLYFYWYRQILGQKVEFLVSFYNNEISEKSEIFDDQFSVERPDGSNFTLKIRSTKLEDSAMYFCASTGVGDSPLHFGNGTRLTVT.

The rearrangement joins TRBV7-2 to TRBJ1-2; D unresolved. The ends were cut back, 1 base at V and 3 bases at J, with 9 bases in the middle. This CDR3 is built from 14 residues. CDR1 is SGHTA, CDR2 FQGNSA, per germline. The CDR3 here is CASSLVWKHYGYTF. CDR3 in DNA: TGTGCCAGCAGCTTAGTGTGGAAACACTATGGCTACACCTTC.

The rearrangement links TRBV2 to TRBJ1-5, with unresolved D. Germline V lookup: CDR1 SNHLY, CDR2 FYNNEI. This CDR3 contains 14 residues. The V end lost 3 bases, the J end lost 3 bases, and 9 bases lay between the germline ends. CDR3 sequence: CASSDGRFNQPQHF. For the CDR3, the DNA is TGTGCCAGCAGTGACGGGCGATTCAATCAGCCCCAGCATTTT.

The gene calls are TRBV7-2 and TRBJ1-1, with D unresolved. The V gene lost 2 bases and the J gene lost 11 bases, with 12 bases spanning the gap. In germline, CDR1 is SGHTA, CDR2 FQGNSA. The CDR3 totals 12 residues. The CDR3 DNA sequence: TGTGCCAGCAGCTTAAATCGGCGGGCCGCTTTCTTT. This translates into CASSLNRRAAFF. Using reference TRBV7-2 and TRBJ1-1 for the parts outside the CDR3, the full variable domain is GAGVSQSPSNKVTEKGKDVELRCDPISGHTALYWYRQSLGQGLEFLIYFQGNSAPDKSGLPSDRFSAERTGGSVSTLTIQRTQQEDSAVYLCASSLNRRAAFFGQGTRLTVV.

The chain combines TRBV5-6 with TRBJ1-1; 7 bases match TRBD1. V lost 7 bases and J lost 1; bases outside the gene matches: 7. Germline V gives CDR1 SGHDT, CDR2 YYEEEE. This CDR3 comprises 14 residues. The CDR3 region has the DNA TGTGCCAGCTGGACCGGGACAGCGAACACTGAAGCTTTCTTT. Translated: CASWTGTANTEAFF.

The CDR3 DNA reads TGTGCCAGCAGCGTAGACCCGGGCGATGAGCAGTTCTTC. Translating it yields CASSVDPGDEQFF. The J gene is TRBJ2-1, the V gene TRBV9; D is unclear. The CDR3 is made up of 13 amino acids. CDR1 SGDLS and CDR2 YYNGEE come from the germline V gene. Trimming took off 0 bases at V and 8 bases at J, with 9 bases between the two ends.